Listed here are 13 T cell receptor beta chains from one sample, sequenced in a study of T cell responses to AZD1222 COVID-19 vaccine. Assay used: immunoSEQ multiplex PCR; TCRdb lists only in-frame clones, some missing. The data show 68,000 or so clones, about nine tenths seen once. The sample consisted of peripheral blood, taken on day 0 of AZD1222 vaccination. The receptor set was obtained from an adult in good health.

The rearrangement links TRBV29-1 to TRBJ1-1; 7 bases line up with TRBD1. The CDR3 covers 12 residues. V lost 3 bases and J lost 4; bases outside the gene matches: 2. CDR1 and CDR2 (germline): SQVTM, ANQGSEA. CDR3 residues: CSVETGSTEAFF. As DNA, the CDR3 is TGCAGCGTTGAGACAGGGAGCACTGAAGCTTTCTTT.

J is TRBJ1-5 and V is TRBV7-2; D gene ambiguous. Between the trimmed V and J ends, which lost 2 bases and 6 bases, there was a span of 20 bases. CDR1 and CDR2 (germline): SGHTA, FQGNSA. CDR3 length: 17 residues. For the CDR3, the DNA is TGTGCCAGCAGCTTATCGGTGCGGGTACGGGAGGGTCAGCCCCAGCATTTT. Translating gives CASSLSVRVREGQPQHF.

The rearrangement links TRBV30 to TRBJ1-1; D gene uncertain. Trimming removed 2 bases from V and 1 base from J, with 5 bases in between. Per germline, CDR1 GTSNPN and CDR2 SVGIG (reference sequence). The CDR3 runs to 12 residues. CDR3 coding DNA: TGTGCCTGGAGTTTTAGGAACACTGAAGCTTTCTTT. Encoded protein: CAWSFRNTEAFF.

The CDR3 DNA follows: TGCAGCGTTGAAGATCCTGTTTGGGTGGGAAACACCATATATTTT. This encodes CSVEDPVWVGNTIYF. The rearrangement joins TRBV29-1 to TRBJ1-3; D gene unclear. The CDR3 is 15 amino acids. With 0 bases removed from V and 4 bases from J, the gap between germline ends came to 13 bases. Per the germline V gene, CDR1 is SQVTM and CDR2 is ANQGSEA.

The chain has TRBV20-1 and TRBJ1-2; D gene ambiguous. This CDR3 contains 14 residues. CDR1 is DFQATT, CDR2 SNEGSKA, per germline (reference sequence). Trimming took off 3 bases at V and 4 bases at J, with 15 bases between the two ends. CDR3: CSASLPAPSYGYTF. DNA of the CDR3: TGCAGTGCTAGTCTACCAGCACCGAGCTATGGCTACACCTTC.

This chain links TRBV10-1 with TRBJ2-1; D is possibly TRBD1 (6 bases). The V end was cut by 4 bases, the J end by 12 bases, with 16 bases between. The CDR3 covers 13 residues. Germline V gives CDR1 WNHNN, CDR2 SYGVQD (reference sequence). The CDR3 DNA reads as TGCGCCAGCAGTGGTGACAGGCCCCCCGGGCAGTTCTTC. Its translation is CASSGDRPPGQFF.

The chain carries TRBV6-4 and TRBJ1-2; tentative D call: TRBD1 (5 bases). The CDR3 contains 15 residues. V was shortened by 2 bases and J by 0 bases, with 10 bases between the two germline ends. Germline-derived CDR1 and CDR2 are MRHNA and SNTAGT. The CDR3 DNA reads as TGTGCCAGCAGTGACAAGCAGGGCGCTAACTATGGCTACACCTTC. Protein: CASSDKQGANYGYTF.

The chain combines TRBV7-2 with TRBJ1-1; D not resolved. V lost 1 base and J lost 0, with 6 bases in between. The CDR3 covers 14 residues. Per germline, CDR1 SGHTA and CDR2 FQGNSA. The CDR3: CASSLGGLNTEAFF. The CDR3 region has the DNA TGTGCCAGCAGCTTAGGAGGGCTGAACACTGAAGCTTTCTTT.

This clone was counted once. The chain combines TRBV11-3 with TRBJ1-1; 7 nucleotides line up with TRBD1. V dropped 2 bases and J dropped 7; count of bases not matched to a gene: 4. CDR1 is SGHNT, CDR2 YENEEA, per germline. The CDR3 is 13 residues long. DNA for the CDR3: TGTGCCAGCAGCTTATACCGGGACAGTGAAGCTTTCTTT. This codes for CASSLYRDSEAFF.

The chain links TRBV28 to TRBJ1-2; D gene uncertain. Germline V lookup: CDR1 MDHEN, CDR2 SYDVKM. The CDR3 is 11 amino acids. V was shortened by 2 bases and J by 4 bases, with 2 bases between the two germline ends. The CDR3 is CASSLSYGYTF. CDR3 nucleotides: TGTGCCAGCAGTTTAAGCTATGGCTACACCTTC.

The chain has TRBV4-1 and TRBJ1-2; D possibly corresponds to TRBD1 (6 bases). The CDR3 consists of 13 residues. V dropped 3 bases and J dropped 4 bases, with 9 bases sitting between them. CDR1 is MGHRA, CDR2 YSYEKL, per germline. The chain's CDR3 is CASSQGQGYGYTF. The CDR3 region has the DNA TGCGCCAGCAGCCAGGGACAAGGCTATGGCTACACCTTC.

V and J are TRBV9 and TRBJ2-3, with D possibly TRBD2 on 5 matching bases. In germline, CDR1 is SGDLS, CDR2 YYNGEE. The CDR3 is 12 amino acids. Trimming stripped 4 bases from V and 6 bases from J, with 9 bases between. CDR3: CASSYLADTQYF. Here the CDR3 DNA reads TGTGCCAGCAGCTACTTAGCGGATACGCAGTATTTT.

V gene TRBV5-1 combines with J gene TRBJ2-1; 12 positions match TRBD2. This CDR3 spans 14 amino acids. After removal of 0 bases from V and 8 bases from J, the junction contained 0 bases not matched to a gene. The germline CDR1 and CDR2 sequences are SGHRS and YFSETQ. In nucleotides, the CDR3 is TGCGCCAGCAGCTTGGGACTAGCGGGAGATGAGCAGTTCTTC. It is translated as CASSLGLAGDEQFF.